This TCR beta chain was recorded in a study of T-cell reconstitution after alpha-beta-depleted transplantation in children. Study-wide results and caveats: At one year after transplant, newly produced T cells mostly accounted for T-cell counts and diversity. Two months or so post-transplant, alpha-beta T cells reportedly derived from several hundred expanded graft clones.

As regards this clonotype: Its antigen is still unknown.

There are 13 residues in the CDR3. Per the germline V gene, CDR1 is MRHNA and CDR2 is SNTAGT. V was cut by 6 bases and J by 4 bases, with 10 bases left in between. Preparation of the TCRbeta library was carried out with unique molecular identifiers. TCRdb called the PCR reads again in MiXCR, with one record for every CDR3 protein. The data show 250,000 to 400,000 distinct CDR3 sequences, roughly 21% seen once. The sample was PBMCs, mostly from graft donor cells, taken 180 days after TCRalphabeta/CD19-depleted stem cell transplant. The chain couples TRBV6-4 to TRBJ1-5; D remains unclear. This clonotype originated in a male patient aged 10-17 years who had a stem cell transplant for acute lymphoblastic leukemia, so the T cells may come from the graft donor. Here the CDR3 DNA reads TGTGCCAGCAGCCGGGAACCAAATCAGCCCCAGCATTTT. It is translated as CASSREPNQPQHF.